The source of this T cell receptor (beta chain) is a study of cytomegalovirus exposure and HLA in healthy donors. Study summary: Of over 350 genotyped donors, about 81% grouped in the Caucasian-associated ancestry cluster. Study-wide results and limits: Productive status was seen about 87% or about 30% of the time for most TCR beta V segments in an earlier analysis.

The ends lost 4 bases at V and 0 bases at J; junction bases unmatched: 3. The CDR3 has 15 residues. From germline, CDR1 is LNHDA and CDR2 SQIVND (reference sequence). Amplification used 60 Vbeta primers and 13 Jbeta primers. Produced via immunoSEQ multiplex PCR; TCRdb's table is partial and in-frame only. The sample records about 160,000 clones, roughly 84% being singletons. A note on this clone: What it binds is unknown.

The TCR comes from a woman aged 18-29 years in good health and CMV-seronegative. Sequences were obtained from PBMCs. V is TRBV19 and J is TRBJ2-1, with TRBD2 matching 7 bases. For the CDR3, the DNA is TGTGCCAGTAGTACCTCGGGGGGCTCCTACAATGAGCAGTTCTTC. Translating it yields CASSTSGGSYNEQFF.